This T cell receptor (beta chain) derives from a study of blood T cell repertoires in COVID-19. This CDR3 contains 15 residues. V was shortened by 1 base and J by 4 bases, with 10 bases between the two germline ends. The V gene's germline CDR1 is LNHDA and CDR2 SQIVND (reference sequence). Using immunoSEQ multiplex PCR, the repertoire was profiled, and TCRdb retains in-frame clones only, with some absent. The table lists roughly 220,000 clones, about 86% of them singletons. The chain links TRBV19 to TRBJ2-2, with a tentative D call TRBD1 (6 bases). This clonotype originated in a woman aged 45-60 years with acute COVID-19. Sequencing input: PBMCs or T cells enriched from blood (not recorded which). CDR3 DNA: TGTGCCAGTAGTATAGGGACAGTGGGCACCGGGGAGCTGTTTTTT. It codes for CASSIGTVGTGELFF.